The present T cell receptor beta chain was sequenced within a study of T cells in Graves' hyperthyroidism and ophthalmopathy. Study overall: Blood was drawn when the patient was first diagnosed and still untreated. The study, taken as a whole, reports: Ophthalmopathy could be told apart from stable hyperthyroidism with a 13 V-J model.

Germline V gene lookup returns CDR1 SGDLS and CDR2 YYNGEE. V lost 4 bases and J lost 6, with 19 bases in between. This CDR3 is built from 16 residues. Amplified TCR beta CDR3 regions came from RNA transcripts. The HTBI primer set drove a first-round RT-PCR of the TCR CDR3. One entry per CDR3 protein, called by TCRdb with MiXCR from the multiplex PCR reads. The sample contains roughly 710,000 distinct CDR3 sequences, roughly 32% of which appear only once. This clonotype was detected ten times or more. The antigen remains undetermined. Any patient presenting with uncontrolled infection, other autoimmune disease, pregnancy or lactation was left out. Diagnosing involved the use of clinical symptoms, serum thyroxine and TRAb, thyroid ultrasound and orbital computed tomography.

This TCR came from a woman aged 40 to 49 with Graves' hyperthyroidism. The chain carries TRBV9 and TRBJ2-2; D gene uncertain. Sequencing input: blood. CDR3 sequence reads: CASSPRLGARSGELFF. Here the CDR3 DNA reads TGTGCCAGCAGCCCCCGATTAGGAGCTCGATCCGGGGAGCTGTTTTTT.